The rows below give T cell receptor beta chains drawn from one sample of a study of T-cell reconstitution after alpha-beta-depleted transplantation in children. MiXCR, run by TCRdb on the PCR reads, gives a single entry per CDR3 protein. The sample carries around 600,000 distinct CDR3 sequences, over 15% recorded once. The sample was PBMCs from the stem cell graft donor, taken from the stem cell graft. These receptors were taken from a human donor who donated a stem cell graft to a child with acute myeloid leukemia. CDR3s include the opening cysteine and the closing phenylalanine or tryptophan. A D gene is named only where the DNA matches it firmly. Some rows have no size entry. The others give once, few or many, or a class for an expanded clone.

>TRBV7-2|many|TRBJ2-7|.
TGTGCCAGCAGTCCGTCTAGCGAGCAGTACTTC
CASSPSSEQYF
>TRBV20-1|many|TRBJ2-3|TRBD2
TGCAGTGCTAGGACTAGCGGGGGCACAGATACGCAGTATTTT
CSARTSGGTDTQYF
>TRBV12-3/TRBV12-4|many|TRBJ2-5|.
TGTGCCAGCAGTTTGGGGGGTTGGGAGACCCAGTACTTC
CASSLGGWETQYF
>TRBV20-1|many|TRBJ2-2|.
TGCAGTGCTAGAGATTTAGAGCCGGACACCGGGGAGCTGTTTTTT
CSARDLEPDTGELFF
>TRBV4-1|.|TRBJ2-1|TRBD2
TGCGCCAGCAGCCAAGATAGGATTCGGGGGGTCTCCTACAATGAGCAGTTCTTC
CASSQDRIRGVSYNEQFF
>TRBV9|many|TRBJ2-1|TRBD2
TGTGCCAGCAACCCGAGCGGGGGGGCCAATGAGCAGTTCTTC
CASNPSGGANEQFF
>TRBV20-1|many|TRBJ1-3|.
TGCAGTGCTAGAGAACCCAGGGCGGAAAACACCATATATTTT
CSAREPRAENTIYF
>TRBV2|.|TRBJ2-7|TRBD1
TGTGCCAGCCAAGGGACAGGAGAGACCTACGAGCAGTACTTC
CASQGTGETYEQYF
>TRBV5-6|.|TRBJ1-6|.
TGTGCCAGCAGCTTGATGGGCTCCTATAATTCACCCCTCCACTTT
CASSLMGSYNSPLHF
>TRBV4-3|.|TRBJ1-5|.
TGCGCCAGCAGCCTTAGGGCCGGCCCTGATCAGCCCCAGCATTTT
CASSLRAGPDQPQHF
>TRBV5-5|many|TRBJ2-5|TRBD1
TGTGCCAGCAGCTTGGTCTTCGGGACAGCTCAAGAGACCCAGTACTTC
CASSLVFGTAQETQYF
>TRBV29-1|many|TRBJ2-3|TRBD1
TGCAGCGGCCGGACAGGGGGCGCAGATACGCAGTATTTT
CSGRTGGADTQYF
>TRBV4-2|many|TRBJ1-5|TRBD1
TGTGCCAGCAGCCCAAGCTCCAGTTCAGGGGGCGGCTATAGCAATCAGCCCCAGCATTTT
CASSPSSSSGGGYSNQPQHF
>TRBV5-5|many|TRBJ2-5|TRBD2
TGTGCCAGCAGCTTGGGACTAGCGGAGAGTGGCGAGACCCAGTACTTC
CASSLGLAESGETQYF
>TRBV12-3/TRBV12-4|many|TRBJ1-5|TRBD1
TGTGCCAGCAGTTTAGCCGCCGGGACAGGGAAACAGCCCCAGCATTTT
CASSLAAGTGKQPQHF